This TCR beta chain was sequenced during a study of T cell clones after liver transplantation. At the level of the study: TCRbeta sequencing after a pre-transplant mixed lymphocyte reaction identified graft-donor-reactive clones, later tracked in post-transplant blood. Three of eight recipients were HCV-positive; others had non-autoimmune, non-viral indications.

V dropped 5 bases and J dropped 5; count of bases not matched to a gene: 14. The CDR3 has 16 amino acids. Looked up from germline, CDR1 is SGHDT and CDR2 is YYEEEE. Study-level results: Graft donor-reactive T cells may have migrated into the graft rather than being deleted. Small, mixed patient groups and varying post-transplant times limit these conclusions.

Assay used: immunoSEQ multiplex PCR; TCRdb lists only in-frame clones, some missing. The table shows tens of thousands of clones, with 60% to 80% occurring only once. Note on this clone: The antigen remains unidentified.

The sequence was obtained from a human patient who received a liver transplant. These T cells may partly come from the graft donor. The genes are TRBV5-6 and TRBJ1-1; 8 bases fit TRBD1. The sequences come from CD4+ T cells from blood, collected at the 22-month timepoint. CDR3 coding DNA: TGTGCCAGCAGTCTGCATCAGGGGGCTAGAAAGACTGAAGCTTTCTTT. It is translated as CASSLHQGARKTEAFF.